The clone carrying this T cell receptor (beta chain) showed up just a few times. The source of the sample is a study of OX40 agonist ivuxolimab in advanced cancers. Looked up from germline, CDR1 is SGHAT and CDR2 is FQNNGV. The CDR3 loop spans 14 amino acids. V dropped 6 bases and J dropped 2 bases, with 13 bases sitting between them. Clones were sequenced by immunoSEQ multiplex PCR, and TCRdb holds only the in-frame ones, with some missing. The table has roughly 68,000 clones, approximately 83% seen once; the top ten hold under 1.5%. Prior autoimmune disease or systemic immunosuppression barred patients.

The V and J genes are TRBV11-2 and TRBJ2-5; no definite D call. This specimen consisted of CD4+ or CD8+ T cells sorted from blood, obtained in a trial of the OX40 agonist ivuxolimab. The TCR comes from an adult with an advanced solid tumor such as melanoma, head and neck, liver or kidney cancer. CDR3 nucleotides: TGTGCCAGCAGAGGCAGCTCGGTTCAAGAGACCCAGTACTTC. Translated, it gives CASRGSSVQETQYF.